The TCR beta chain under discussion was sequenced for a study of cytomegalovirus exposure and HLA in healthy donors. Points from the study as a whole: The study flagged around 160 TCR beta chains as cytomegalovirus-associated. For most TCR sequences rarity was the rule, although some public TCRs occurred in many donors.

The junction had 6 bases not matched to a gene; V was cut back by 8 bases and J by 5 bases. This CDR3 is 13 amino acids long. Germline CDR1 reads WNHNN; CDR2 reads SYGVQD (reference sequence). As regards this clone: Antigen: not known.

Profiling relied on immunoSEQ multiplex PCR, and the TCRdb table lists in-frame clones only, not all of them. The profile shows around 180,000 clones, around 86% of them singletons. The donors were members of the roughly 130-subject validation cohort (separate from the approximately 670-subject first cohort). What was sequenced was PBMCs. The TCR originated in a woman younger than 35 in good health and CMV-seronegative. J is TRBJ2-5 and V is TRBV10-1, with 9 bases that match TRBD2. The CDR3 DNA sequence: TGCGCCAGCGCGGCTAGCGGGGCGGAGACCCAGTACTTC. Its translation: CASAASGAETQYF.